The source of this T cell receptor (beta chain) is a study of OX40 agonist ivuxolimab in advanced cancers. About the study: Dose-escalation patients' cancers were hepatocellular carcinoma, melanoma, renal cell or head and neck cancer. The study, taken as a whole, reports: In CD8+ T cells, expanded clones were on average more numerous than in CD4+.

In this sample, this clone turned up once. Its antigen is still unknown. Assay: immunoSEQ multiplex PCR; the TCRdb copy retains only in-frame clones and omits some. The sample holds more than 70,000 clones; about 84% are singletons and the top ten take around 0.48%. Germline V gives CDR1 MDHEN, CDR2 SYDVKM. This CDR3 has 13 residues. V lost 2 bases, J lost 5 bases, and 8 bases lay in between. This chain joins TRBV28 and TRBJ2-3; weak D call: TRBD2 (5 bases). This specimen was CD4+ or CD8+ T cells sorted from blood, taken in a trial of the OX40 agonist ivuxolimab. This receptor was identified in an adult with an advanced solid tumor such as melanoma, head and neck, liver or kidney cancer. CDR3: CASSLVGVDTQYF. CDR3 DNA sequence: TGTGCCAGCAGTTTAGTCGGGGTAGATACGCAGTATTTT.